A selection of T cell receptor beta chains follows, all from one sample in a study of shared clonotypes between healthy human individuals. Repertoires were generated with immunoSEQ multiplex PCR, while TCRdb's copy carries only in-frame clones and drops some. Found here are 450,000 to 500,000 clones, roughly 80% of them singletons; the top ten hold approximately 12%. Source material: PBMCs. Receptors originate from a woman aged 35 to 49 in good health. Some clones in this sample may be carry-over from other donors' samples. Each CDR3 is given with its conserved first and last residue. The order of the fields is clone size, D gene, J gene, V gene, CDR3 protein, CDR3 DNA. The D gene is left open where the match is weak. Size is stated for part of the rows, as once, few or many counts, or as a class when the clone is expanded.

>-|-|TRBJ2-7|TRBV7-3
CASSAGEEQYF
TGTGCCAGCAGCGCTGGGGAGGAGCAGTACTTC
>-|-|TRBJ2-2|TRBV10-3
CAITSTGELFF
TGTGCCATCACTAGCACCGGGGAGCTGTTTTTT
>-|TRBD1|TRBJ1-4|TRBV16
CASSQSGTGREKLLF
TGTGCCAGCAGCCAGTCCGGGACAGGGCGTGAAAAACTGCTTTTT
>-|-|TRBJ1-2|TRBV7-3
CASSLWQGHGYTF
TGTGCCAGCAGCTTATGGCAGGGCCATGGCTACACCTTC
>few|-|TRBJ1-2|TRBV4-1
CASSQPRDGPGYGYTF
TGCGCCAGCAGCCAACCGAGGGACGGCCCTGGCTATGGCTACACCTTC
>-|-|TRBJ1-2|TRBV7-9
CASSLEPVGYTF
TGTGCCAGCAGCTTAGAGCCGGTTGGCTACACCTTC
>many|TRBD1|TRBJ2-3|TRBV6-4
CASSRQGDTDTQYF
TGTGCCAGCTCGCGACAGGGAGACACAGATACGCAGTATTTT
>-|-|TRBJ2-7|TRBV30
CAWDKTFGEQYF
TGTGCCTGGGACAAGACCTTCGGGGAGCAGTACTTC
>-|TRBD1|TRBJ2-2|TRBV6-4
CASSDSFGTGDTGELFF
TGTGCCAGCAGTGACTCGTTCGGGACAGGGGACACCGGGGAGCTGTTTTTT
>-|TRBD1|TRBJ2-6|TRBV11-3
CASSKDRGSSGANVLTF
TGTGCCAGCAGCAAGGACAGGGGTTCCTCTGGGGCCAACGTCCTGACTTTC
>once|-|TRBJ2-3|TRBV5-1
CASSLEGSGTTDTQYF
TGCGCCAGCAGCTTGGAAGGTAGCGGAACCACAGATACGCAGTATTTT
>-|-|TRBJ2-6|TRBV19
CASSIGTLGVTPPGANVLTF
TGTGCCAGTAGTATAGGGACTCTAGGGGTAACCCCTCCTGGGGCCAACGTCCTGACTTTC
>-|TRBD1|TRBJ2-5|TRBV7-9
CASSSTPGQGKVGETQYF
TGTGCCAGCAGCTCGACCCCGGGACAGGGTAAGGTGGGAGAGACCCAGTACTTC
>-|TRBD2|TRBJ2-1|TRBV19
CASSIRVAGGLGEQFF
TGTGCCAGTAGTATTAGGGTAGCGGGAGGGCTCGGTGAGCAGTTCTTC
>-|TRBD1|TRBJ1-2|TRBV15
CATSGGTVYGYTF
TGTGCCACCAGCGGCGGGACAGTCTATGGCTACACCTTC
>-|TRBD1|TRBJ2-5|TRBV15
CATSRENRGQTQYF
TGTGCCACCAGCAGAGAGAACAGGGGGCAGACCCAGTACTTC
>-|TRBD2|TRBJ2-1|TRBV30
CAWSDGGTSGWEQFF
TGTGCCTGGAGTGACGGAGGGACTAGCGGTTGGGAGCAGTTCTTC
>few|TRBD2|TRBJ2-3|TRBV11-2
CASSPASGKGDTQYF
TGTGCCAGCAGCCCGGCTAGCGGGAAAGGAGATACGCAGTATTTT
>-|-|TRBJ2-5|TRBV19
CASSSWRETQYF
TGTGCCAGTAGTAGTTGGCGAGAGACCCAGTACTTC
>-|TRBD2|TRBJ2-5|TRBV29-1
CSSKGLAGQTQYF
TGCAGCTCGAAGGGGCTAGCGGGCCAGACCCAGTACTTC
>-|TRBD1|TRBJ1-5|TRBV10-2
CASSSQGEGSQPQHF
TGCGCCAGCAGTTCTCAGGGGGAGGGAAGTCAGCCCCAGCATTTT
>-|TRBD1|TRBJ1-4|TRBV5-1
CASSLDGTGVEKLFF
TGCGCCAGCAGCTTGGATGGGACAGGGGTGGAAAAACTGTTTTTT
>-|TRBD2|TRBJ2-4|TRBV6-5
CASSSLGTSLQYF
TGTGCCAGCAGTTCCCTAGGGACTAGCCTTCAGTACTTC
>-|TRBD2|TRBJ2-7|TRBV10-3
CAIRGTSGSPEQHF
TGTGCCATCAGGGGGACTAGCGGGAGCCCAGAGCAGCACTTC
>-|-|TRBJ2-3|TRBV28
CASSFRLGKITDTQYF
TGTGCCAGCAGTTTTCGGCTAGGAAAGATCACAGATACGCAGTATTTT
>-|-|TRBJ2-3|TRBV29-1
CSVFIQSDTQYF
TGCAGCGTTTTCATTCAGTCAGATACGCAGTATTTT
>-|-|TRBJ2-7|TRBV18
CASSLEGASFYEQYF
TGTGCCAGCTCACTCGAAGGGGCTAGTTTCTACGAGCAGTACTTC
>-|TRBD2|TRBJ2-7|TRBV29-1
CSVQRTSGRFSEQYF
TGCAGCGTCCAAAGGACTAGCGGGAGATTCAGCGAGCAGTACTTC
>few|-|TRBJ2-7|TRBV19
CASSIETAYEQYF
TGTGCCAGTAGTATAGAGACAGCCTACGAGCAGTACTTC
>few|-|TRBJ2-7|TRBV6-6
CASSYSTVSYEQYF
TGTGCCAGCAGTTACTCGACAGTTTCCTACGAGCAGTACTTC
>-|-|TRBJ1-1|TRBV19
CASSIEKGKNTEAFF
TGTGCCAGTAGTATAGAAAAGGGCAAGAACACTGAAGCTTTCTTT
>few|-|TRBJ1-5|TRBV5-1
CASSLEAEQPQHF
TGCGCCAGCAGCTTAGAGGCAGAACAGCCCCAGCATTTT
>-|-|TRBJ1-2|TRBV5-1
CASSFRERSGYTF
TGCGCCAGCAGCTTCAGGGAGAGATCGGGCTACACCTTC
>-|-|TRBJ1-1|TRBV25-1
CASSGGRTEAFF
TGTGCCAGCAGTGGAGGAAGGACTGAAGCTTTCTTT
>few|-|TRBJ2-7|TRBV5-4
CASSFSGYEQYF
TGTGCCAGCAGCTTTAGCGGCTACGAGCAGTACTTC
>-|-|TRBJ2-5|TRBV27
CASSLRQREQETQYF
TGTGCCAGCAGTTTACGGCAGCGAGAACAAGAGACCCAGTACTTC
>-|TRBD1|TRBJ2-7|TRBV18
CASSPSGGSSYEQYF
TGTGCCAGCTCACCATCAGGGGGCAGCTCCTACGAGCAGTACTTC
>-|TRBD1|TRBJ1-1|TRBV5-1
CASSGDSLNTEAFF
TGCGCCAGCAGCGGGGACAGTTTGAACACTGAAGCTTTCTTT
>-|-|TRBJ2-5|TRBV4-1
CASSRVIGETQYF
TGCGCCAGCAGCCGAGTGATCGGTGAGACCCAGTACTTC
>-|TRBD2|TRBJ2-7|TRBV7-2
CASSAGGGRSREQYF
TGTGCCAGCTCTGCAGGTGGCGGGAGGTCTCGGGAGCAGTACTTC
>-|-|TRBJ2-7|TRBV7-2
CASGDRYEQYF
TGTGCCAGCGGGGACCGGTACGAGCAGTACTTC
>-|-|TRBJ1-5|TRBV2
CASSVTGAPQHF
TGTGCCAGCAGTGTAACCGGGGCTCCCCAGCATTTT
>many|TRBD2|TRBJ2-7|TRBV27
CASILGSGSSYEQYF
TGTGCCAGCATATTGGGTAGCGGGAGCTCCTACGAGCAGTACTTC
>-|-|TRBJ2-1|TRBV7-2
CASRRTGDEQFF
TGTGCCAGCAGGCGTACGGGAGATGAGCAGTTCTTC
>-|-|TRBJ1-5|TRBV18
CASSPSGEGQPQHF
TGTGCCAGCTCACCCTCGGGTGAAGGTCAGCCCCAGCATTTT
>-|TRBD2|TRBJ2-1|TRBV11-2
CASSFSSGAYNEQFF
TGTGCCAGCAGCTTTTCTAGCGGGGCCTACAATGAGCAGTTCTTC
>-|-|TRBJ2-7|TRBV7-2
CASSYGGLQGQYF
TGTGCCAGCAGCTATGGGGGGCTACAAGGGCAGTACTTC
>-|-|TRBJ2-5|TRBV9
CASSVGGRRETQYF
TGTGCCAGCAGCGTAGGCGGGCGGCGAGAGACCCAGTACTTC
>once|TRBD2|TRBJ2-3|TRBV7-8
CASSLVGLAVSTDTQYF
TGTGCCAGCAGCTTAGTTGGGCTAGCGGTTAGCACAGATACGCAGTATTTT
>-|-|TRBJ1-3|TRBV7-8
CASSRAGGAGGNTIYF
TGTGCCAGCAGCCGGGCGGGGGGCGCAGGTGGAAACACCATATATTTT
>once|TRBD1|TRBJ2-5|TRBV27
CASSPWDRAGETQYF
TGTGCCAGCAGTCCGTGGGACAGGGCGGGGGAGACCCAGTACTTC
>once|-|TRBJ1-3|TRBV18
CASEPSYSGNTIYF
TGTGCCAGCGAGCCCTCGTACTCTGGAAACACCATATATTTT
>-|TRBD1|TRBJ2-3|TRBV11-3
CASSRTGSTDTQYF
TGTGCCAGCAGCCGGACAGGCAGCACAGATACGCAGTATTTT
>-|-|TRBJ2-1|TRBV27
CVSSFRQYNEQFF
TGTGTCAGCAGTTTCCGACAGTACAATGAGCAGTTCTTC
>-|-|TRBJ2-7|TRBV15
CATSRRREGSYEQYF
TGTGCCACCAGCAGAAGGCGGGAAGGCTCCTACGAGCAGTACTTC
>many|-|TRBJ2-2|TRBV18
CASSPWETGELFF
TGTGCCAGCTCACCATGGGAAACCGGGGAGCTGTTTTTT
>-|TRBD2|TRBJ2-4|TRBV29-1
CSVGVTSGLKNIQYF
TGCAGCGTTGGAGTAACTAGCGGGTTAAAAAACATTCAGTACTTC